These 19 T cell receptor beta chains originate from one sample sequenced in a study of T-cell reconstitution after alpha-beta-depleted transplantation in children. The library targeted TCRbeta and was prepared with unique molecular identifiers. TCRdb re-derived calls from the PCR reads in MiXCR, one entry per CDR3 protein. Here the sample spans over 200,000 distinct CDR3 sequences, under 13% being singletons. The material sequenced was PBMCs, taken before TCRalphabeta/CD19-depleted stem cell transplant. All receptors come from a child under two years old with acute myeloid leukemia, due to receive a stem cell transplant.

This clonotype appeared many times. The chain uses TRBV12-5 and TRBJ2-3; D unresolved. The CDR3 is 16 residues long. The germline CDR1 and CDR2 sequences are LGHNT and FRNRAP. V was trimmed by 2 bases and J by 0 bases, leaving 12 bases between them. CDR3 coding DNA: TGTGCTAGTGGTTTGCCGTCAGCTTATAGCACAGATACGCAGTATTTT. This sequence encodes CASGLPSAYSTDTQYF.

The chain links TRBV7-9 to TRBJ1-2; tentatively, D is TRBD1 (5 bases). Germline V gives CDR1 SEHNR, CDR2 FQNEAQ (reference sequence). This CDR3 is built from 12 residues. Trimming took off 1 base at V and 7 bases at J, with 7 bases between the two ends. CDR3 sequence reads: CASSLGGVGYTF. CDR3 bases: TGTGCCAGCAGCTTAGGAGGGGTTGGCTACACCTTC. The full variable domain, in which reference TRBV7-9 and TRBJ1-2 provide the parts outside the CDR3, is DTGVSQNPRHKITKRGQNVTFRCDPISEHNRLYWYRQTLGQGPEFLTYFQNEAQLEKSRLLSDRFSAERPKGSFSTLEIQRTEQGDSAMYLCASSLGGVGYTFGSGTRLTVV.

The chain employs TRBV12-3 or TRBV12-4 and TRBJ2-2, with 12 bases identical to TRBD2. J was trimmed by 2 bases and V by 11 bases; bases with no gene match: 15. CDR3 length: 18 residues. CDR3 bases: TGTGCCTTCACCTTTTCGGGACTAGCGGGTAGTAACACCGGGGAGCTGTTTTTT. Its protein product is CAFTFSGLAGSNTGELFF.

The sample holds many counts of this clonotype. The J gene is TRBJ1-2, the V gene TRBV3-1; 9 bases fit TRBD1. CDR3 length: 16 residues. The ends lost 3 bases at V and 4 bases at J; junction bases unmatched: 9. Germline V gene data show CDR1 as LGHDT and CDR2 as YNNKEL (reference sequence). CDR3 in DNA: TGTGCCAGCAGCCATATTCCGGGACAGGGAATCTATGGCTACACCTTC. Translated: CASSHIPGQGIYGYTF.

Only a few counts were recorded for this clonotype. As DNA, the CDR3 is TGTGCCAGCAAGTCGGCGGGCCGGGTCGCCGGGGAGCTGTTTTTT. Amino acid sequence: CASKSAGRVAGELFF. The rearrangement uses TRBV27 and TRBJ2-2; TRBD2 might be the D (5 bases). V lost 7 bases and J lost 6, with 18 bases in between. The CDR3 length is 15 residues. CDR1 is MNHEY and CDR2 is SMNVEV in the germline V gene (reference sequence).

This clonotype was counted many times. The chain combines TRBV20-1 with TRBJ2-1; 9 nucleotides agree with TRBD1. The length of the CDR3 is 15 residues. In germline, CDR1 is DFQATT, CDR2 SNEGSKA (reference sequence). J was trimmed by 0 bases and V by 4 bases; bases with no gene match: 4. The CDR3 nucleotides read TGCAGTGCTAACGACAGGGGGTACTCCTACAATGAGCAGTTCTTC. Its translation is CSANDRGYSYNEQFF.

This clonotype came up many times. The chain links TRBV5-6 to TRBJ2-1; tentative D call: TRBD2 (6 bases). V was pared by 2 bases and J by 2 bases, with 11 bases between. The CDR3 runs 15 residues. CDR1 is SGHDT and CDR2 is YYEEEE in the germline V gene. Here the CDR3 DNA reads TGTGCCAGCAGCTTTGGTCGGGAGACCTACAATGAGCAGTTCTTC. It translates to CASSFGRETYNEQFF.

In this sample, this clonotype turned up many times. The chain is built from TRBV12-3 or TRBV12-4 and TRBJ1-2; perhaps TRBD1 as D (5 bases). The CDR3 covers 12 residues. V was shortened by 7 bases and J by 0 bases, with 6 bases between the two germline ends. The CDR3: CASKGANYGYTF. The DNA of the CDR3 is TGTGCCAGCAAAGGGGCTAACTATGGCTACACCTTC.

This clonotype came up many times. The DNA of the CDR3 is TGTGCCATCAGTGACGGCGGTTCCTACGAGCAGTACTTC. Encoded protein: CAISDGGSYEQYF. V usage is TRBV10-3 and J usage is TRBJ2-7; no firm D call. The CDR3 loop spans 13 amino acids. Trimming removed 3 bases at V and 1 base at J, with 7 bases between. The germline V gene has CDR1 ENHRY and CDR2 SYGVKD.

Many counts were recorded for this clonotype. This chain joins TRBV2 and TRBJ2-1, with 8 bases that match TRBD2. The CDR3 consists of 15 residues. With V trimmed by 0 bases and J by 9 bases, 7 bases remained unmatched. The germline V gene encodes CDR1 SNHLY and CDR2 FYNNEI. This CDR3 reads CASSEAAGAFGEQFF. CDR3 bases: TGTGCCAGCAGTGAAGCAGCGGGAGCGTTTGGTGAGCAGTTCTTC.

Of note for this clonotype: One base away lies a much larger clone, so this may be a sequencing read error. The J gene is TRBJ2-4, the V gene TRBV7-2, with D possibly TRBD1 on 6 matching bases. Germline V CDR1 and CDR2: SGHTA, FQGNSA. The CDR3 covers 15 residues. Trimming removed 3 bases at V and 0 bases at J, with 9 bases between. DNA of the CDR3: TGTGCCAGCAGCTTCAGACAGGCAGCCAAAAACATTCAGTACTTC. Translation gives CASSFRQAAKNIQYF.

This clonotype came up many times. V usage is TRBV3-1 and J usage is TRBJ2-3; 11 nucleotides match TRBD2. V dropped 4 bases and J dropped 3; count of bases not matched to a gene: 3. The CDR3 is 15 amino acids. Germline lookup yields CDR1 LGHDT and CDR2 YNNKEL (reference sequence). The CDR3 protein is CASSPRTSGTDTQYF. The CDR3 bases are TGTGCCAGCAGCCCTCGGACTAGCGGGACAGATACGCAGTATTTT.

There are many counts of this clonotype. The chain recombines TRBV20-1 with TRBJ2-7; D remains ambiguous. V was trimmed by 5 bases and J by 7 bases, leaving 15 bases between them. CDR1 and CDR2 from the germline V gene are DFQATT and SNEGSKA (reference sequence). This CDR3 has 12 residues. CDR3 coding DNA: TGCAGTGCTGCTGCGAACTTTGGGGAGCAGTACTTC. Translated, it gives CSAAANFGEQYF.

In its sample, this clonotype was seen many times. The chain couples TRBV4-1 to TRBJ2-1; D remains unclear. The germline V and J ends were trimmed by 3 bases and 12 bases, with 9 bases remaining between them. The CDR3 loop spans 11 amino acids. CDR1 and CDR2 (germline): MGHRA, YSYEKL. The CDR3 DNA reads as TGCGCCAGCAGCCAGCCGGGTGGGCAGTTCTTC. This sequence encodes CASSQPGGQFF.

This clonotype was seen a few times. CDR3 loop: CASSLAVFVTSSYNEQFF. In DNA, the CDR3 is TGTGCCAGCAGCTTAGCGGTGTTCGTCACGAGCTCCTACAATGAGCAGTTCTTC. The gene calls are TRBV11-1 and TRBJ2-1; D not certain. V was clipped by 0 bases and J by 0 bases, with 15 bases between them. CDR3 size: 18 residues. Germline CDR1 is SGHAT and CDR2 is FQDESV (reference sequence). Full variable domain (rest looked up from reference TRBV11-1 and TRBJ2-1): EAEVAQSPRYKITEKSQAVAFWCDPISGHATLYWYRQILGQGPELLVQFQDESVVDDSQLPKDRFSAERLKGVDSTLKIQPAELGDSAMYLCASSLAVFVTSSYNEQFFGPGTRLTVL.

This clonotype has more than one count but fewer than ten. V is TRBV7-7 and J is TRBJ2-5, with D perhaps matching TRBD1 or TRBD2 (5 bases each). CDR3 length: 14 residues. Germline CDR1 and CDR2: SSHAT and FNYEAQ (reference sequence). V was clipped by 1 base and J by 3 bases, with 9 bases between them. The CDR3 spells CASSLGGIKETQYF. In nucleotides, the CDR3 is TGTGCCAGCAGCTTAGGGGGGATTAAAGAGACCCAGTACTTC.

In this sample, this clonotype turned up many times. This rearrangement joins TRBV28 to TRBJ2-6; D is possibly TRBD1 (6 bases). Trimming stripped 6 bases from V and 0 bases from J, with 18 bases between. The CDR3 is 18 residues long. The germline gives CDR1 MDHEN, CDR2 SYDVKM. CDR3 amino acids: CASRPQTGPSSGANVLTF. In nucleotides, the CDR3 is TGTGCCAGCAGACCGCAGACAGGTCCTAGCTCTGGGGCCAACGTCCTGACTTTC. Based on the CDR3 plus reference TRBV28 and TRBJ2-6, the full variable domain is DVKVTQSSRYLVKRTGEKVFLECVQDMDHENMFWYRQDPGLGLRLIYFSYDVKMKEKGDIPEGYSVSREKKERFSLILESASTNQTSMYLCASRPQTGPSSGANVLTFGAGSRLTVL.

This clonotype was counted many times. The chain has TRBV20-1 and TRBJ2-7; D remains unclear. Germline V gene data show CDR1 as DFQATT and CDR2 as SNEGSKA (reference sequence). This CDR3 has 14 residues. The ends were cut back, 0 bases at V and 7 bases at J, with 16 bases in the middle. CDR3 protein: CSARDLLHTSEQYF. Here the CDR3 DNA reads TGCAGTGCTAGAGATCTGCTCCACACCTCGGAGCAGTACTTC.

The table lists this clonotype with many counts. The gene calls are TRBV7-8 and TRBJ2-5; weak D call: TRBD1 (6 bases). The germline gives CDR1 SGHVS, CDR2 FQNEAQ. The CDR3 is 13 amino acids. V lost 1 base and J 4 bases, leaving 7 bases between the germline ends. The CDR3 loop is CASSLVQGETQYF. CDR3 in DNA: TGTGCCAGCAGCTTAGTACAGGGAGAGACCCAGTACTTC.